This T cell receptor beta chain was sequenced during a study of shared clonotypes between healthy human individuals. Germline V gives CDR1 MNHNS, CDR2 SASEGT. The V end lost 4 bases, the J end lost 5 bases, and 12 bases lay between the germline ends. The CDR3 has 13 amino acids. Overall study results and limits: A reduction in generation probabilities was seen for non-shared clonotypes relative to those shared by all four donors. Rarefaction gave evidence that sorted-subset sequencing remained incomplete despite large depth. Memory subsets generally showed smaller estimated richness than naive subsets did.

Sequencing used immunoSEQ multiplex PCR; TCRdb keeps in-frame clones, though not all of them. The profile shows 2 million to 2.5 million clones, about 90% of them singletons. As to this clone: As yet, its antigen is unknown.

This receptor was obtained from a man aged 18 to 35 in good health. Some clones in this sample may be carry-over from other donors' samples. Sequencing was carried out using naive CD4+ T cells from PBMCs. Noted subset: CD45RA+ positively selected. This chain links TRBV6-1 with TRBJ2-7; D unclear. The CDR3 nucleotides are TGTGCCAGCAGTGTCCCACGAAGGGACGAGCAGTACTTC. Its protein product is CASSVPRRDEQYF.